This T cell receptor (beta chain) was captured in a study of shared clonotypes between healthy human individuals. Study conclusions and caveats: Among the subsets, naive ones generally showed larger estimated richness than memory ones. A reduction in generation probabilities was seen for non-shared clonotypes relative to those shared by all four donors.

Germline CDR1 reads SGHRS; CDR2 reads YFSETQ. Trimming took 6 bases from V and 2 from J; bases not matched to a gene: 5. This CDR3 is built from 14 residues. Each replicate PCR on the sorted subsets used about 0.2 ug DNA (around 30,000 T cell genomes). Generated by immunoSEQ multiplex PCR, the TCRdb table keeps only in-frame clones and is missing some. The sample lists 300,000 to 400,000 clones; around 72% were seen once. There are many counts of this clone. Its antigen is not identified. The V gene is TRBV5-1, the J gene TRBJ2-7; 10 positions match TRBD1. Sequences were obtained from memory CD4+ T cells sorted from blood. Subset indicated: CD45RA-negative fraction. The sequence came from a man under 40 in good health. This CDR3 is CASNPGQGPYEQYF. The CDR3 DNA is TGCGCCAGCAACCCGGGACAGGGGCCCTACGAGCAGTACTTC.